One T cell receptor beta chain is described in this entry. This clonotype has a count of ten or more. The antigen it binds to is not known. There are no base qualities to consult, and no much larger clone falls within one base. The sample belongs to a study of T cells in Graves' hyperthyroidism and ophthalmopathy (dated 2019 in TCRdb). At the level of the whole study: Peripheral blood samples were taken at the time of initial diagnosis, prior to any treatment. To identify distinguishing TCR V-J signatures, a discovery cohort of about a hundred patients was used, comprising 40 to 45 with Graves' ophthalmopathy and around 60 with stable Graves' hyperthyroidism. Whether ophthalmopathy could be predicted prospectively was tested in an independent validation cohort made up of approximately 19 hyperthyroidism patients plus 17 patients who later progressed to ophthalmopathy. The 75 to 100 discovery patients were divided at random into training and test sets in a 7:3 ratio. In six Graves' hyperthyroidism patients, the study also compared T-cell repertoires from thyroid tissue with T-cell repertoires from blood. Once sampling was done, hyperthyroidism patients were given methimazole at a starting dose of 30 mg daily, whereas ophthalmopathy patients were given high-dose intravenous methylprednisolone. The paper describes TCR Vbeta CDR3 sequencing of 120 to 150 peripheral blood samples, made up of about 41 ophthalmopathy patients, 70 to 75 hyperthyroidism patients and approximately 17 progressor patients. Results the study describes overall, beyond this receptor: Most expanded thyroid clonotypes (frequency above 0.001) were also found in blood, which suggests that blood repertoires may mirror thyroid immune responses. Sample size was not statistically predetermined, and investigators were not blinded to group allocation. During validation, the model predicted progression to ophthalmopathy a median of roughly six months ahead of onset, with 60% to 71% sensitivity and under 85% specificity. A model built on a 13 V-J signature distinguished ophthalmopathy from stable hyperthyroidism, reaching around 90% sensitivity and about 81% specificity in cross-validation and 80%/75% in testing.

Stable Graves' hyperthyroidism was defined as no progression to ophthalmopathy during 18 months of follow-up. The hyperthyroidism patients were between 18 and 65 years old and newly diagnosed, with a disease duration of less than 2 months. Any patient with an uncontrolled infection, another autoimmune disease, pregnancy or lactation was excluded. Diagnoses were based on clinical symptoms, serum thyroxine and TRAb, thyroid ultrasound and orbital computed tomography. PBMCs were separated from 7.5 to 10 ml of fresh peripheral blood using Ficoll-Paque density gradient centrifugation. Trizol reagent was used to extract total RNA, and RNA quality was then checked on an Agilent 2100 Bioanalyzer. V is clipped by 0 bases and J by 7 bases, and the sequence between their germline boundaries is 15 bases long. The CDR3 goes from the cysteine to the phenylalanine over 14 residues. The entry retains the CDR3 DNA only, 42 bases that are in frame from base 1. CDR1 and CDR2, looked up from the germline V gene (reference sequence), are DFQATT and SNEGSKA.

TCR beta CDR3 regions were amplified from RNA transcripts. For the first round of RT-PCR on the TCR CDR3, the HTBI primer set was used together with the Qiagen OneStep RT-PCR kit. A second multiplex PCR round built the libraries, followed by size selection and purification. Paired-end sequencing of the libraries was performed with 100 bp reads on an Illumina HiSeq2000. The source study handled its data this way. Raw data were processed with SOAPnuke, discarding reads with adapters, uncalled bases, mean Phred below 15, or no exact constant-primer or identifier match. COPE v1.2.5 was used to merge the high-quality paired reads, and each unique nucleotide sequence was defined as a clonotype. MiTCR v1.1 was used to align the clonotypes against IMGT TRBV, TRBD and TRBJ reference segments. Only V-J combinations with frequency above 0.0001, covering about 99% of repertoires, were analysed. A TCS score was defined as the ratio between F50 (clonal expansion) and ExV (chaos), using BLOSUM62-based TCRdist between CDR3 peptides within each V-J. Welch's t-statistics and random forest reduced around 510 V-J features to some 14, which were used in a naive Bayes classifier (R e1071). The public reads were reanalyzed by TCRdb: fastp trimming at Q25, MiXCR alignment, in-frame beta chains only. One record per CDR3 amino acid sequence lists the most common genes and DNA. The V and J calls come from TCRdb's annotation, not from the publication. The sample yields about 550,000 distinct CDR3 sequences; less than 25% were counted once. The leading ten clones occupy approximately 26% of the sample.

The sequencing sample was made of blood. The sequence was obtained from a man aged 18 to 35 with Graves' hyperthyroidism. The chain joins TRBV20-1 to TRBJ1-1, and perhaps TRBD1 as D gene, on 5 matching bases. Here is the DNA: TGCAGTGCTAGAGATACAGGAACCCCATATGAAGCTTTCTTT. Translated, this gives CSARDTGTPYEAFF.